This T cell receptor (beta chain) derives from a study of CXCR3-negative and CXCR3-positive naive CD8 T cells. General observations from the study: TRB CDR3s were more hydrophobic in CXCR3-positive than in CXCR3-negative naive cells. In both naive subsets diversity was comparably high, whereas memory CD8+ cells showed much lower diversity. TRBV-TRBJ usage matched between naive CXCR3-negative and CXCR3-positive cells but not between memory cells.

Carrying UMI labels, the TRB cDNA libraries were prepared through 5' RACE. TCRdb re-analyzed the 5' RACE reads; it lists each CDR3 protein once, without DNA. This sample's clone table lists tens of thousands of distinct CDR3 sequences. A remark on this clonotype: Its cognate antigen is unknown.

The sequence derives from a human donor in good health. Some clones in this sample may be carry-over from other donors' samples. Material for sequencing was naive CXCR3+ CD8+ T cells from blood. Subset denoted: CD45RO-CCR7+CD27+CD95- naive CD8+ T cells expressing CXCR3 (TNR3+).

CDR3 amino acids: CSVARLEEVDEQFF. The chain is built from TRBV29-1 and TRBJ2-1; the TCRdb D gene call, TRBD2, has no DNA to confirm it. The V gene's germline CDR1 is SQVTM and CDR2 ANQGSEA. The CDR3 has 14 residues.